The T cell receptor (beta chain) described here comes from a study of patients and donors after allogeneic stem cell transplantation. TCRdb reprocessed the RT-PCR reads via MiXCR and lists one record per CDR3 protein. The table has 200,000 to 250,000 distinct CDR3 sequences, less than 50% seen once. The V end lost 4 bases, the J end lost 4 bases, and 17 bases lay between the germline ends. This CDR3 is built from 15 residues. CDR1 is SGHRS, CDR2 YFSETQ, per germline. The sequence was collected from a human donor who was either an allogeneic HSCT recipient or a stem cell or donor lymphocyte infusion donor (not recorded which). It is not recorded whose cells these are; they may come from a transplant donor. Sequenced: blood, either unsorted or a sorted T cell fraction (not recorded which). The chain couples TRBV5-1 to TRBJ1-2; D is unclear. The CDR3 nucleotides are TGCGCCAGCAGCCAGGAGAACATTAAGAGCTATGGCTACACCTTC. Translating gives CASSQENIKSYGYTF.